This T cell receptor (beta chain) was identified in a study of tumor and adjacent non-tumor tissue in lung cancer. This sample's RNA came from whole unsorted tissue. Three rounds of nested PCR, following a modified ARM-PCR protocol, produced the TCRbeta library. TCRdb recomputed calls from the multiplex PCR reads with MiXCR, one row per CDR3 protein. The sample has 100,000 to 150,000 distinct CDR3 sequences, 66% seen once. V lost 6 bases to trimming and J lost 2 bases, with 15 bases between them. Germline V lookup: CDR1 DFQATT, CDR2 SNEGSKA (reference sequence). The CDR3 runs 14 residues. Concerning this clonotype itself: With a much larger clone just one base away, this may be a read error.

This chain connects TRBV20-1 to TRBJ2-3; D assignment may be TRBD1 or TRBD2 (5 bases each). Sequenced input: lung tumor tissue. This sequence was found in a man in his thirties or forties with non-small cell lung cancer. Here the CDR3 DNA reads TGCAGTGCAAACCGGGGACGCCTCACAGATACGCAGTATTTT. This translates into CSANRGRLTDTQYF.